Shown below are 20 T cell receptor beta chains from a single sample sequenced in a study of T cell responses to AZD1222 COVID-19 vaccine (dated by TCRdb to 2020 to 2022). Receptors were amplified or captured by the immunoSEQ multiplex PCR assay. What TCRdb holds here is the immuneACCESS table cut down to in-frame rearrangements. Part of the clones is not present; checked against another copy, under half of the missing clones reflect an unresolved V gene, and the others are unexplained. This sample gives under 200,000 clones in total; 85% to 95% of them show up just once. Jointly, the top ten make up over 1% of the sample. Sample time point, as interpreted from the label and publication: baseline before first vaccination. Sequencing was performed on peripheral blood, taken on day 0 of AZD1222 vaccination. These receptors were taken from an adult in good health.

This clone was picked up a small number of times. The CDR3 spells CASSLSGSYNEQFF. The CDR3 nucleotides are TGTGCCAGCAGCTTAAGTGGGTCCTACAATGAGCAGTTCTTC. The rearrangement joins TRBV7-9 to TRBJ2-1; no clear D. The CDR3 covers 14 residues. From germline, CDR1 is SEHNR and CDR2 FQNEAQ (reference sequence). Trimming removed 2 bases from V and 1 base from J, with 6 bases in between. The whole variable domain, remainder taken from reference TRBV7-9 and TRBJ2-1, is DTGVSQNPRHKITKRGQNVTFRCDPISEHNRLYWYRQTLGQGPEFLTYFQNEAQLEKSRLLSDRFSAERPKGSFSTLEIQRTEQGDSAMYLCASSLSGSYNEQFFGPGTRLTVL.

This clone is medium-sized (0.01 to 0.1%). The V call is TRBV7-9, the J call TRBJ2-7; 8 nucleotides align to TRBD1. CDR3 length equals 15 residues. J was trimmed by 2 bases and V by 5 bases; bases with no gene match: 8. Germline V gene data show CDR1 as SEHNR and CDR2 as FQNEAQ (reference sequence). CDR3 sequence reads: CASSPRTGFTYEQYF. The CDR3 DNA follows: TGTGCCAGCAGCCCCCGGACAGGGTTTACCTACGAGCAGTACTTC.

The chain carries TRBV27 and TRBJ1-3; no clear D. CDR3 size: 14 residues. Trimming removed 5 bases from V and 3 bases from J, with 11 bases in between. Looked up from germline, CDR1 is MNHEY and CDR2 is SMNVEV (reference sequence). The CDR3 bases are TGTGCCAGCAGTGGCGGCAGGCATGGAAACACCATATATTTT. It yields the protein CASSGGRHGNTIYF.

The rearrangement joins TRBV6-5 to TRBJ1-2, with 8 bases fitting TRBD1. Per germline, CDR1 MNHEY and CDR2 SVGAGI. Germline trimming cut 6 bases from V and 4 bases from J; bases unmatched to any gene: 4. The CDR3 extends over 13 amino acids. CDR3 amino acids: CASSQQGVYGYTF. CDR3 nucleotides: TGTGCCAGCAGCCAACAGGGGGTCTATGGCTACACCTTC.

The chain recombines TRBV3-1 (or the pseudogene TRBV3-2) with TRBJ2-7; D perhaps matches TRBD1 (5 bases). Per germline, CDR1 LGHDT and CDR2 YNNKEL (reference sequence). V lost 1 base and J lost 6, with 16 bases in between. The CDR3 totals 15 residues. CDR3: CASSQGSAGLREQYF. The CDR3 nucleotides read TGTGCCAGCAGCCAAGGGAGTGCAGGGCTACGCGAGCAGTACTTC.

Only a few counts were recorded for this clone. The chain carries TRBV6-5 and TRBJ2-3; 8 bases line up with TRBD2. After removal of 3 bases from V and 2 bases from J, the junction contained 4 bases not matched to a gene. Germline CDR1 and CDR2: MNHEY and SVGAGI. This CDR3 region has 15 residues. The CDR3: CASSYSGVVTDTQYF. The CDR3, as DNA: TGTGCCAGCAGTTATAGCGGGGTCGTCACAGATACGCAGTATTTT.

The chain uses TRBV19 and TRBJ1-4, with D possibly TRBD1 on 6 matching bases. Germline assignment: CDR1 LNHDA and CDR2 SQIVND (reference sequence). This CDR3 is 14 amino acids long. Trimming removed 3 bases at V and 8 bases at J, with 13 bases between. The CDR3 is CASSIPRGGEKLFF. CDR3 in DNA: TGTGCCAGTAGTATCCCCAGGGGAGGGGAAAAACTGTTTTTT.

V is TRBV2 and J is TRBJ2-3; D gene ambiguous. The germline CDR1 and CDR2 sequences are SNHLY and FYNNEI. The V gene lost 7 bases and the J gene lost 0 bases, with 8 bases spanning the gap. The length of the CDR3 is 13 residues. CDR3 coding DNA: TGTGCCAGCACCCGGCGGAGCACAGATACGCAGTATTTT. This encodes CASTRRSTDTQYF.

The V and J genes are TRBV4-1 and TRBJ1-3, with 8 bases aligning to TRBD1. CDR3 length equals 17 residues. CDR1 MGHRA and CDR2 YSYEKL come from the germline V gene. J lost 0 bases, V lost 1 base, and 5 bases had no gene match. DNA for the CDR3: TGCGCCAGCAGCCAAGTCAGGGGGCCTTCCTCTGGAAACACCATATATTTT. Translating gives CASSQVRGPSSGNTIYF.

The chain couples TRBV11-2 to TRBJ1-2; possibly TRBD1 for D (5 bases). Germline CDR1 is SGHAT and CDR2 is FQNNGV. V gave up 6 bases and J gave up 8 bases, with 13 bases separating them. This CDR3 contains 12 residues. The CDR3 loop reads CASSFQGDGYTF. For the CDR3, the DNA is TGTGCCAGCAGTTTCCAGGGTGACGGCTACACCTTC.

The chain has TRBV12-3 or TRBV12-4 and TRBJ1-1; a possible D gene is TRBD1 (5 bases). V gave up 3 bases and J gave up 11 bases, with 13 bases separating them. There are 12 residues in the CDR3. CDR3 in DNA: TGTGCCAGCAGTTTCCGGCGGGACTGGGCTTTCTTT. This gives the protein CASSFRRDWAFF.

The chain has TRBV7-2 and TRBJ2-7, with a possible D match to TRBD2 (6 bases). From germline, CDR1 is SGHTA and CDR2 FQGNSA. V lost 2 bases and J 2 bases, leaving 16 bases between the germline ends. This CDR3 comprises 16 residues. The CDR3 DNA reads as TGTGCCAGCAGCTTAAGTTTGGGGCGCGGGACCTACGAGCAGTACTTC. Amino acids: CASSLSLGRGTYEQYF.

The chain links TRBV18 to TRBJ1-5, with D hard to call. Germline V gives CDR1 KGHSH, CDR2 LQKENI. CDR3 size: 15 residues. V lost 1 base and J 0 bases, leaving 7 bases between the germline ends. The CDR3 sequence: CASSPQGDSNQPQHF. CDR3 sequence (DNA): TGTGCCAGCTCACCACAGGGTGATAGCAATCAGCCCCAGCATTTT.

This chain links TRBV28 with TRBJ1-1; possibly TRBD1 for D (6 bases). Looked up from germline, CDR1 is MDHEN and CDR2 is SYDVKM. The CDR3 is 14 amino acids. Trimming stripped 3 bases from V and 2 bases from J, with 10 bases between. CDR3 in amino acids: CASSFGTSNTEAFF. The DNA for the CDR3 is TGTGCCAGCAGTTTCGGGACATCCAACACTGAAGCTTTCTTT. The full variable domain, in which reference TRBV28 and TRBJ1-1 provide the parts outside the CDR3, is DVKVTQSSRYLVKRTGEKVFLECVQDMDHENMFWYRQDPGLGLRLIYFSYDVKMKEKGDIPEGYSVSREKKERFSLILESASTNQTSMYLCASSFGTSNTEAFFGQGTRLTVV.

The chain employs TRBV5-1 and TRBJ1-1; no clear D gene. Trimming removed 0 bases from V and 4 bases from J, with 10 bases in between. CDR1 and CDR2 from the germline V gene are SGHRS and YFSETQ. The CDR3 contains 14 residues. CDR3 protein: CASSLAADLTEAFF. In nucleotides, the CDR3 is TGCGCCAGCAGCTTGGCGGCAGACCTCACTGAAGCTTTCTTT.

V is TRBV10-3 and J is TRBJ2-7, with 7 nucleotides matching TRBD1. CDR1 and CDR2 (germline): ENHRY, SYGVKD. This CDR3 comprises 15 residues. Unmatched junction bases numbered 11, after V lost 6 bases and J lost 3 bases. The CDR3 here is CAIRPVQGQFYEQYF. The CDR3 region has the DNA TGTGCCATCAGGCCAGTTCAGGGACAGTTCTACGAGCAGTACTTC.

V gene TRBV15 combines with J gene TRBJ1-2, with D perhaps matching TRBD1 (5 bases). This CDR3 spans 12 amino acids. CDR1 and CDR2 from the germline V gene are LNHNV and YYDKDF (reference sequence). V lost 0 bases, J lost 14 bases, and 13 bases lay in between. The CDR3 protein is CATSREAGARTF. The CDR3, as DNA: TGTGCCACCAGCAGAGAGGCCGGGGCGAGAACCTTC.

This clone has only one observation. The chain is built from TRBV7-8 and TRBJ1-2; 9 bases are a match to TRBD1. With 1 base clipped from V and 1 base from J, the junction kept 4 bases outside the gene matches. This CDR3 contains 16 residues. Germline V gene sequence: CDR1 SGHVS, CDR2 FQNEAQ. The CDR3 protein is CASSLVDRGFNYGYTF. In nucleotides, the CDR3 is TGTGCCAGCAGCTTAGTGGACAGGGGTTTTAACTATGGCTACACCTTC.

The chain links TRBV19 to TRBJ1-2; weak D call: TRBD1 (5 bases). Germline V lookup: CDR1 LNHDA, CDR2 SQIVND (reference sequence). V dropped 2 bases and J dropped 3 bases, with 10 bases sitting between them. CDR3 length equals 14 residues. The CDR3 loop is CASSIMQGDYGYTF. In DNA form, the CDR3 reads TGTGCCAGTAGTATAATGCAGGGCGACTATGGCTACACCTTC.

V is TRBV7-2 and J is TRBJ1-1; the D is unclear. This CDR3 contains 12 residues. V shed 6 bases and J shed 1 base, with 6 bases lying between them. Germline CDR1 is SGHTA and CDR2 is FQGNSA. The DNA of the CDR3 is TGTGCCAGCAGACCAGCGAACACTGAAGCTTTCTTT. It specifies CASRPANTEAFF.